The 14 T cell receptor beta chains in this list originate from one sample, sequenced in a study of STAT5B mutations in CD4+ large granular lymphocyte leukemia (dated 2022 in TCRdb). To prepare the library, the immunoSEQ multiplex PCR assay was applied. The clones in this table, taken by TCRdb from immuneACCESS, are in-frame only. Not every clone is retained; where verified, under half of the shortfall comes from an unresolved V gene, and the cause of the rest is unknown. The table for this sample lists about 26,000 clones; roughly 79% of them were counted only once. Around 0.33% of the sample comes from the top ten. Sequencing was performed on CD4+ T cells from blood buffy coats. These receptors were taken from a human donor in good health.

The chain couples TRBV10-1 to TRBJ2-3; TRBD2 matches 8 bases. V shed 3 bases and J 6 bases; nucleotides not matched to a gene: 8. The CDR3 is 15 amino acids. Germline V gene sequence: CDR1 WNHNN, CDR2 SYGVQD (reference sequence). CDR3 in amino acids: CASSDPRGGGDTQYF. The CDR3 bases are TGCGCCAGCAGTGATCCTCGGGGGGGCGGGGATACGCAGTATTTT.

The chain employs TRBV14 and TRBJ2-5; weak D call: TRBD1 (6 bases). The CDR3 totals 16 residues. V was shortened by 1 base and J by 2 bases, with 14 bases between the two germline ends. Per the germline V gene, CDR1 is SGHDN and CDR2 is FVKESK. CDR3 nucleotides: TGTGCCAGCAGCCAAGTGTGGGGGCATGTTCAAGAGACCCAGTACTTC. This gives the protein CASSQVWGHVQETQYF. The full variable domain, in which reference TRBV14 and TRBJ2-5 provide the parts outside the CDR3, is EAGVTQFPSHSVIEKGQTVTLRCDPISGHDNLYWYRRVMGKEIKFLLHFVKESKQDESGMPNNRFLAERTGGTYSTLKVQPAELEDSGVYFCASSQVWGHVQETQYFGPGTRLLVL.

The sample holds a few counts of this clone. V usage is TRBV4-3 and J usage is TRBJ2-1; a possible D gene is TRBD2 (5 bases). The CDR3 covers 16 residues. Germline CDR1 and CDR2: LGHNA and YSLEER. V lost 1 base, J lost 8 bases, and 18 bases lay in between. CDR3 sequence: CASSQAMTMRHDEQFF. For the CDR3, the DNA is TGCGCCAGCAGCCAAGCAATGACTATGAGGCACGATGAGCAGTTCTTC.

This clone was seen only a few times. V is TRBV5-1 and J is TRBJ2-2, with a possible D match to TRBD1 (6 bases). The CDR3 loop spans 15 amino acids. CDR1 is SGHRS and CDR2 is YFSETQ in the germline V gene. Between the trimmed V and J ends, which lost 4 bases and 4 bases, there was a span of 14 bases. CDR3 nucleotides: TGCGCCAGCAGCGATACAGGGCATGGCACCGGGGAGCTGTTTTTT. It translates to CASSDTGHGTGELFF.

The chain combines TRBV19 with TRBJ2-5; weak D call: TRBD1 (5 bases). Trimming took 2 bases from V and 3 from J, leaving 13 bases between them. CDR3 length equals 15 residues. From germline, CDR1 is LNHDA and CDR2 SQIVND (reference sequence). The CDR3 protein is CASSIQVQGEETQYF. CDR3 sequence (DNA): TGTGCCAGTAGTATACAGGTGCAGGGTGAAGAGACCCAGTACTTC.

The chain uses TRBV19 and TRBJ2-2; 14 bases fit TRBD2. The CDR3 is 17 amino acids. In germline, CDR1 is LNHDA, CDR2 SQIVND (reference sequence). The junction had 2 bases not matched to a gene; V was cut back by 5 bases and J by 0 bases. The CDR3 here is CASSRLAGGSNTGELFF. The DNA for the CDR3 is TGTGCCAGTAGTCGACTAGCGGGGGGGTCGAACACCGGGGAGCTGTTTTTT.

The gene calls are TRBV7-9 and TRBJ2-3; maybe TRBD2 (7 bases). The V gene's germline CDR1 is SEHNR and CDR2 FQNEAQ (reference sequence). The CDR3 length is 17 residues. The V and J ends lost 7 bases and 3 bases respectively, with 23 bases between them. CDR3: CASTHGGGLWLTDTQYF. For the CDR3, the DNA is TGTGCCAGCACCCATGGGGGGGGGCTGTGGTTGACAGATACGCAGTATTTT. Full variable domain (missing parts from reference TRBV7-9 and TRBJ2-3): DTGVSQNPRHKITKRGQNVTFRCDPISEHNRLYWYRQTLGQGPEFLTYFQNEAQLEKSRLLSDRFSAERPKGSFSTLEIQRTEQGDSAMYLCASTHGGGLWLTDTQYFGPGTRLTVL.

CDR3 bases: TGTGCCAGCAGGTCACAGGGGGCCGGGGCCAACGTCCTGACTTTC. It is translated as CASRSQGAGANVLTF. The chain has TRBV2 and TRBJ2-6, with TRBD1 matching 9 bases. This CDR3 contains 15 residues. Trimming removed 6 bases from V and 4 bases from J; junction bases left unmatched: 4. Germline V lookup: CDR1 SNHLY, CDR2 FYNNEI.

This clone has only a few counts. The chain carries TRBV28 and TRBJ1-4; D gene uncertain. Per germline, CDR1 MDHEN and CDR2 SYDVKM. The CDR3 is 18 amino acids. The V and J ends lost 1 base and 6 bases respectively, with 21 bases between them. CDR3 residues: CASSLFPSLTIEDEKLFF. The CDR3 DNA follows: TGTGCCAGCAGTTTATTCCCCTCGTTGACGATAGAGGATGAAAAACTGTTTTTT.

This clone has a handful of counts. The J gene is TRBJ1-2, the V gene TRBV30, with 8 bases identical to TRBD1. The CDR3 loop spans 14 amino acids. Germline CDR1 reads GTSNPN; CDR2 reads SVGIG (reference sequence). The V segment lost 2 bases and the J segment 3 bases; nucleotides outside the gene matches: 5. The chain's CDR3 is CAWSRTGNYYGYTF. The CDR3 DNA follows: TGTGCCTGGAGTCGGACAGGGAATTACTATGGCTACACCTTC.

This chain connects TRBV6-1 to TRBJ1-2; 10 bases match TRBD1. Germline V CDR1 and CDR2: MNHNS, SASEGT. The CDR3 has 15 residues. V was pared by 5 bases and J by 8 bases, with 11 bases of the junction left unmatched. Written as DNA, the CDR3 is TGTGCCAGCAGTCTCCGACAGGGGGCGTTGGGAGGCTACACCTTC. As protein: CASSLRQGALGGYTF.

The chain recombines TRBV6-1 with TRBJ2-5; maybe TRBD2 (6 bases). V lost 3 bases, J lost 5 bases, and 13 bases lay in between. Per the germline V gene, CDR1 is MNHNS and CDR2 is SASEGT. The CDR3 is 14 residues long. The CDR3 region is CASSERGLAETQYF. In DNA, the CDR3 is TGTGCCAGCAGTGAGAGGGGACTTGCGGAGACCCAGTACTTC.

This chain connects TRBV11-2 to TRBJ2-2; D unresolved. Trimming removed 1 base from V and 5 bases from J, with 8 bases in between. CDR1 and CDR2 (germline): SGHAT, FQNNGV. This CDR3 region has 14 residues. CDR3 nucleotide sequence: TGTGCCAGCAGCTTAGTTCACCTTACCGGGGAGCTGTTTTTT. Translating gives CASSLVHLTGELFF.

The rearrangement uses TRBV4-2 and TRBJ1-4; D unresolved. The V end was cut by 1 base, the J end by 5 bases, with 17 bases between. The CDR3 sequence is 17 residues long. Germline CDR1 LGHNA, CDR2 YNFKEQ. The CDR3 bases are TGTGCCAGCAGCCAAGGGAGAGGAGGCTTGCCGAATGAAAAACTGTTTTTT. Its translation is CASSQGRGGLPNEKLFF.